The 18 T cell receptor beta chains reported below all come from one sample, sequenced in a study of cytomegalovirus exposure and HLA in healthy donors. The primer mix had 60 Vbeta and 13 Jbeta primers. This table comes from immunoSEQ multiplex PCR, and its TCRdb copy is limited to in-frame clones, with some not included. The sample has around 130,000 clones; around 83% are singletons. Sequenced: PBMCs. The receptors derive from a girl aged 2-9 years in good health and CMV-seronegative.

V gene TRBV19 combines with J gene TRBJ1-1; 7 bases are shared with TRBD1. CDR1 LNHDA and CDR2 SQIVND come from the germline V gene (reference sequence). V shed 8 bases, J shed 6 bases, and the junction held 15 bases outside the gene matches. The CDR3 length is 15 residues. CDR3 in amino acids: CASSWADRVTPEAFF. The CDR3 bases are TGTGCCAGTTCCTGGGCCGACAGGGTGACTCCTGAAGCTTTCTTT.

The chain combines TRBV6-5 with TRBJ1-1; TRBD1 might be the D (6 bases). Trimming stripped 5 bases from V and 2 bases from J, with 12 bases between. Germline values: CDR1 MNHEY, CDR2 SVGAGI. The CDR3 is 14 amino acids. The CDR3 spells CASSKTGLNTEAFF. CDR3 sequence (DNA): TGTGCCAGCAGTAAGACAGGTCTCAACACTGAAGCTTTCTTT.

The V and J genes are TRBV28 and TRBJ2-5; D possibly corresponds to TRBD1 (6 bases). The CDR3 spans 14 residues. With 10 bases removed from V and 5 bases from J, the gap between germline ends came to 20 bases. The V gene's germline CDR1 is MDHEN and CDR2 SYDVKM. The CDR3 here is CAIKRSGAGETQYF. CDR3 sequence (DNA): TGTGCCATCAAAAGGTCAGGGGCAGGGGAGACCCAGTACTTC.

This clone was counted a single time. This chain connects TRBV6-5 to TRBJ2-5; TRBD2 aligns across 7 bases. V trimming: 6 bases; J trimming: 11 bases; junction bases outside the gene matches: 9. CDR3 length: 12 residues. Per the germline V gene, CDR1 is MNHEY and CDR2 is SVGAGI. The CDR3 loop reads CASRTGTTEQYF. In nucleotides, the CDR3 is TGTGCCAGCAGGACCGGGACTACAGAGCAGTACTTC.

CDR3 amino acids: CASSLVTGGYTF. CDR3 nucleotide sequence: TGTGCCAGCAGCTTGGTGACAGGCGGCTACACCTTC. The chain has TRBV5-4 and TRBJ1-2, with a possible D match to TRBD1 (6 bases). From germline, CDR1 is SGHNT and CDR2 YYREEE (reference sequence). CDR3 size: 12 residues. Trimming cost V 0 bases and J 8 bases, with 8 bases left between them.

This clone showed up just once. V gene TRBV5-4 combines with J gene TRBJ1-1, with 8 bases that match TRBD1. This CDR3 contains 15 residues. The germline V gene encodes CDR1 SGHNT and CDR2 YYREEE (reference sequence). V gave up 0 bases and J gave up 1 base; unmatched junction bases: 2. The CDR3: CASSLGTGRNTEAFF. CDR3 bases: TGTGCCAGCAGCTTGGGGACAGGGAGGAACACTGAAGCTTTCTTT.

The chain's CDR3 is CATSRGQRGTPIQYF. The CDR3 DNA is TGTGCCACCAGCAGAGGTCAGCGGGGGACGCCCATTCAGTACTTC. The chain carries TRBV15 and TRBJ2-4; 8 nucleotides agree with TRBD2. CDR1 is LNHNV and CDR2 is YYDKDF in the germline V gene (reference sequence). The CDR3 is 15 residues long. The V and J ends lost 1 base and 9 bases, in that order; junction bases with no gene match: 8.

This sequence joins TRBV5-1 and TRBJ1-1, with 7 bases aligning to TRBD1. The J segment lost 0 bases and the V segment lost 2 bases, leaving 16 bases of the junction unmatched. The CDR3 is made up of 19 amino acids. The germline V gene encodes CDR1 SGHRS and CDR2 YFSETQ. The CDR3 DNA reads TGCGCCAGCAGCTTTAATACGGGGGACAGATTCCCGTTGAACACTGAAGCTTTCTTT. Translation: CASSFNTGDRFPLNTEAFF.

The chain joins TRBV5-6 to TRBJ1-6, with 10 nucleotides matching TRBD1. This CDR3 spans 14 amino acids. V dropped 2 bases and J dropped 10; count of bases not matched to a gene: 3. Germline-derived CDR1 and CDR2 are SGHDT and YYEEEE. This chain's CDR3 is CASSFGTGVSPLHF. Here the CDR3 DNA reads TGTGCCAGCAGCTTCGGGACAGGGGTATCACCCCTCCACTTT.

Written as DNA, the CDR3 is TGTGCCAGCGAGGTTGTGGGTTCCAATCAGCCCCAGCATTTT. Protein product: CASEVVGSNQPQHF. V gene TRBV19 combines with J gene TRBJ1-5, with D unresolved. Trimming stripped 9 bases from V and 3 bases from J, with 15 bases between. The CDR3 totals 14 residues. Looked up from germline, CDR1 is LNHDA and CDR2 is SQIVND (reference sequence).

This chain uses TRBV27 with TRBJ2-3, with D perhaps matching TRBD1 (5 bases). The length of the CDR3 is 17 residues. Trimming removed 7 bases at V and 0 bases at J, with 20 bases between. The germline V gene has CDR1 MNHEY and CDR2 SMNVEV (reference sequence). CDR3 sequence reads: CASKRLLGAPSTDTQYF. For the CDR3, the DNA is TGTGCCAGCAAACGACTTCTAGGGGCCCCTAGCACAGATACGCAGTATTTT.

The chain combines TRBV12-5 with TRBJ2-5; D might be TRBD1 (5 bases). The CDR3 has 15 residues. CDR1 LGHNT and CDR2 FRNRAP come from the germline V gene. The V end was cut by 2 bases, the J end by 4 bases, with 14 bases between. The CDR3 spells CASGLQWTTPETQYF. The CDR3 DNA reads TGTGCTAGTGGTTTGCAATGGACAACCCCAGAGACCCAGTACTTC.

The table lists this clone with a count of one. The V gene is TRBV7-9, the J gene TRBJ2-1; 8 bases fit TRBD2. There are 16 residues in the CDR3. The germline V gene encodes CDR1 SEHNR and CDR2 FQNEAQ (reference sequence). J gave up 6 bases and V 5 bases, and 12 bases lay outside the gene matches. The CDR3 region is CASSRIEREFANEQFF. CDR3 in DNA: TGTGCCAGCAGCAGAATCGAGCGGGAGTTTGCCAATGAGCAGTTCTTC.

V is TRBV5-1 and J is TRBJ2-3, with a possible D match to TRBD2 (5 bases). Trimming removed 1 base from V and 4 bases from J, with 16 bases in between. Germline assignment: CDR1 SGHRS and CDR2 YFSETQ. The CDR3 is 16 residues long. CDR3: CASSLSPSGSADTQYF. The CDR3 DNA reads TGCGCCAGCAGCTTGAGCCCGTCGGGGAGCGCAGATACGCAGTATTTT.

The chain joins TRBV7-9 to TRBJ2-7; TRBD1 might be the D (6 bases). V lost 8 bases, J lost 0 bases, and 8 bases lay in between. The CDR3 length is 12 residues. Germline V gene data show CDR1 as SEHNR and CDR2 as FQNEAQ (reference sequence). The CDR3 DNA sequence: TGTGCCAGCCAGGGGACCTCCTACGAGCAGTACTTC. It yields the protein CASQGTSYEQYF.

The rearrangement links TRBV11-2 to TRBJ2-7; no clear D gene. Trimming took off 11 bases at V and 3 bases at J, with 20 bases between the two ends. Germline CDR1 reads SGHAT; CDR2 reads FQNNGV. CDR3 length equals 14 residues. For the CDR3, the DNA is TGTGCCCCTAACTTGCCGGGTTGTGGCTACGAGCAGTACTTC. Translated: CAPNLPGCGYEQYF.

In its sample, this clone was seen once. The chain employs TRBV4-2 and TRBJ2-1, with 8 bases matching TRBD2. Germline trimming cut 2 bases from V and 4 bases from J; bases unmatched to any gene: 4. CDR1 is LGHNA and CDR2 is YNFKEQ in the germline V gene. The CDR3 is made up of 15 amino acids. Here the CDR3 reads CASSQRLAPYNEQFF. The CDR3 DNA reads as TGTGCCAGCAGCCAACGACTAGCGCCGTACAATGAGCAGTTCTTC.

The gene calls are TRBV10-3 and TRBJ2-3, with TRBD1 as a possible D gene (6 bases). Germline loops: CDR1 ENHRY, CDR2 SYGVKD. This CDR3 contains 14 residues. V shed 6 bases and J shed 0 bases, with 10 bases lying between them. The CDR3 region has the DNA TGTGCCATCAGACCGGGACAAAGCACAGATACGCAGTATTTT. The encoded protein is CAIRPGQSTDTQYF.